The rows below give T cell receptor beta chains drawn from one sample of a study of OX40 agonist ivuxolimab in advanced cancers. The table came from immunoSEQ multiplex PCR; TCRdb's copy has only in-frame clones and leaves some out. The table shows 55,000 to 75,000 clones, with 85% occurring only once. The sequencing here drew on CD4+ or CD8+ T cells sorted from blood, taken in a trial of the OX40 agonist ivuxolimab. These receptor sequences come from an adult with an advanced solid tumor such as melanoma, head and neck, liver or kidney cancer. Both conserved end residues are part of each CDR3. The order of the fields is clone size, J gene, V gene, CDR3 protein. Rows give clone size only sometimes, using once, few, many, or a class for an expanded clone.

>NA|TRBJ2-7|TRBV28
CASSFQNYEQYF
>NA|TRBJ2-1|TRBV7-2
CASSLESGQVPHEQFF
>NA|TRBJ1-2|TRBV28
CASSIGTIYGYTF
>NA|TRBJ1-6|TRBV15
CATSRDRRTGSYNSPLHF
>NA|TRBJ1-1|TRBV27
CASSLSQGANTEAFF
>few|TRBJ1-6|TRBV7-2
CASSPVGQGGSPLHF
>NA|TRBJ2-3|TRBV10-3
CAISGGGLIENTQYF
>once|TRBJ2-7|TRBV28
CASSPLAGPTYEQYF
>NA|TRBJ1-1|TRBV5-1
CASSIQGGNTEAFF
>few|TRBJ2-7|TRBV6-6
CASTGAYEQYF
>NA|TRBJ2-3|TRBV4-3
CASSPTGPTDTQYF
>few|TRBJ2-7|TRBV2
CASTRTRDGYEQYF
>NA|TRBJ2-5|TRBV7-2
CASSLYETQYF
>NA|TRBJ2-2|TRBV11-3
CASSLGPGVTGELFF
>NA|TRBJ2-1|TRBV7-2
CASSLAGDSYNEQFF
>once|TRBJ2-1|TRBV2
CASRGTSGAYNEQFF
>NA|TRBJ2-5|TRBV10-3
CAISGKTGEETQYF
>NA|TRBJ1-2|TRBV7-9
CASSLGQNYGHTF
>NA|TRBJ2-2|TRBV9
CASSFGTGGETGELFF
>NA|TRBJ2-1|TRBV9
CASRDYRGLYNEQFF
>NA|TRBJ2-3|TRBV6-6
CASTTRGSDTQYF
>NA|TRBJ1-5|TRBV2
CASSVAATGNQPQHF
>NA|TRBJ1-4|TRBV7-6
CASSLAVQATNEKLFF
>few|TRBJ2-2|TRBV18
CASSVQPTGELFF
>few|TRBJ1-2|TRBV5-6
CASSLWGGEGLYGYTF
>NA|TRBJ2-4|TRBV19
CAKRGAGEGGSAKNIQYF
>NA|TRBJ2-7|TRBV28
CASNPVISYEQYF
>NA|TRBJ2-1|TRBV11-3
CASSSQTGTSGRGNEQFF
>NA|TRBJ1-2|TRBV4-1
CASSQAGGDALRGGYTF
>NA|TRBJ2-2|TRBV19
CASSRFGELFF
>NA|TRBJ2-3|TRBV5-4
CASSRPSGTDTQYF
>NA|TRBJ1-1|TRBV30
CASPRGAEAFF
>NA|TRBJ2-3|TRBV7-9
CASSYIGDDTDTQYF
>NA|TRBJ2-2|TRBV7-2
CASSPGGRVSGELFF
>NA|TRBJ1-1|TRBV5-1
CASSPNDRGRASMNTEAFF
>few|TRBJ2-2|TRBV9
CASSVPGELFF
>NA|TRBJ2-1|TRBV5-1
CASSLASGSISEQFF
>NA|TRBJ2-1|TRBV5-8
CASSLGLQMHNEQFF
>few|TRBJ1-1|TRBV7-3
CASSLVRNTEAFF
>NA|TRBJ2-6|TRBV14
CASSLHRVSGANVLTF
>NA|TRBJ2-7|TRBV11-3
CASSLDPASGRGEQYF
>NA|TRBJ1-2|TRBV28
CASSPPGQLYGYTF
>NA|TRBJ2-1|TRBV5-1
CASSLVSGYNEQFF